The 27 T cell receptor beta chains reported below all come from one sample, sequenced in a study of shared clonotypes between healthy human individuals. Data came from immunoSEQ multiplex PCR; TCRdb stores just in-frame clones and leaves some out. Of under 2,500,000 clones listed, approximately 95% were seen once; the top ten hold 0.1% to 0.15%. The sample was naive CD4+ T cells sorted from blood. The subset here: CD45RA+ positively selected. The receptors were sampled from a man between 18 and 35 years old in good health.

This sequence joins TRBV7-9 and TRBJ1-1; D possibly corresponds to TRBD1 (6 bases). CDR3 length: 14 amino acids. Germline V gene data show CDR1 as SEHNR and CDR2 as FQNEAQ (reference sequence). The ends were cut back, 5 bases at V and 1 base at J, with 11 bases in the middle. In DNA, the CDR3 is TGTGCCAGCAGCCCCCAGGGGCAGAACACTGAAGCTTTCTTT. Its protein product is CASSPQGQNTEAFF.

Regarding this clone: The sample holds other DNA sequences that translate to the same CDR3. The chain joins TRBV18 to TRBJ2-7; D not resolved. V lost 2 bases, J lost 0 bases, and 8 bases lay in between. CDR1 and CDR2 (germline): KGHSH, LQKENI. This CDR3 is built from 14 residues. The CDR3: CASSPATDSYEQYF. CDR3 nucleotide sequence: TGTGCCAGCTCACCAGCAACTGACTCCTACGAGCAGTACTTC.

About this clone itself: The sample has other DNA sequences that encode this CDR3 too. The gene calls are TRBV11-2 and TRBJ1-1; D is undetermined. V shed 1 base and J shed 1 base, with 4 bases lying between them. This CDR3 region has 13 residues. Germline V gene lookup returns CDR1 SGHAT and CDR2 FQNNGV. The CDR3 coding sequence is TGTGCCAGCAGCTTAGTTACGAACACTGAAGCTTTCTTT. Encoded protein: CASSLVTNTEAFF.

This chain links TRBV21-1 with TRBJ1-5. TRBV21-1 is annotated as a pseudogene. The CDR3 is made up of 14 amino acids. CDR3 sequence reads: CASSPWVWRQPQHF. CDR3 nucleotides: TGTGCCAGCAGCCCTTGGGTATGGAGGCAGCCCCAGCATTTT.

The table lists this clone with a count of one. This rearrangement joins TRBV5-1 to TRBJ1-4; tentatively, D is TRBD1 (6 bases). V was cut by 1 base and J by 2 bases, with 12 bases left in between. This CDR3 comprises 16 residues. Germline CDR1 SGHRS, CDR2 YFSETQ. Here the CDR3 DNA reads TGCGCCAGCAGCTTGCGGGGGCAGGGGACTAATGAAAAACTGTTTTTT. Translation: CASSLRGQGTNEKLFF.

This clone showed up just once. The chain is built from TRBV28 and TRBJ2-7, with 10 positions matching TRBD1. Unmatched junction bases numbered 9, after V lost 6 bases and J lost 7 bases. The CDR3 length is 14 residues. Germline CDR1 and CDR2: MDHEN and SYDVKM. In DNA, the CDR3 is TGTGCCAGCAGGGAGACAGGGGGCCCGGGGGAGCAGTACTTC. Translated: CASRETGGPGEQYF.

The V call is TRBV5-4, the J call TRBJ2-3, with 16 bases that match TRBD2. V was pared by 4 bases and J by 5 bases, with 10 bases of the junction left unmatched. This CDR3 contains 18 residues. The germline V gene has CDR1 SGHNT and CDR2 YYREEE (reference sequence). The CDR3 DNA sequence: TGTGCCAGCAGCGTGCCCGGGACTAGCGGGGGGGCCGGAGATACGCAGTATTTT. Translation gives CASSVPGTSGGAGDTQYF.

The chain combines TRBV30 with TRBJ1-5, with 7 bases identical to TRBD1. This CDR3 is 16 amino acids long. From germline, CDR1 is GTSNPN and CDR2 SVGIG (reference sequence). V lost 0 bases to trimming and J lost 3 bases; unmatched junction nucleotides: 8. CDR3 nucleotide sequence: TGTGCCTGGAGTGTACAAACAGGGGTAGCCAATCAGCCCCAGCATTTT. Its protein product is CAWSVQTGVANQPQHF. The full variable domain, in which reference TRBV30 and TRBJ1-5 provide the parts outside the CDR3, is SQTIHQWPATLVQPVGSPLSLECTVEGTSNPNLYWYRQAAGRGLQLLFYSVGIGQISSEVPQNLSASRPQDRQFILSSKKLLLSDSGFYLCAWSVQTGVANQPQHFGDGTRLSIL.

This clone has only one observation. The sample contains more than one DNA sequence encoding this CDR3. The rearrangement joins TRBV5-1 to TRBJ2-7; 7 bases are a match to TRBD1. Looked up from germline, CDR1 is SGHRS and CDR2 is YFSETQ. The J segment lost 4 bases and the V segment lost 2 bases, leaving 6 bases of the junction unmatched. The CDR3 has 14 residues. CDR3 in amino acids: CASSLPGQSYEQYF. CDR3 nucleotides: TGCGCCAGCAGCTTACCGGGACAGTCTTACGAGCAGTACTTC.

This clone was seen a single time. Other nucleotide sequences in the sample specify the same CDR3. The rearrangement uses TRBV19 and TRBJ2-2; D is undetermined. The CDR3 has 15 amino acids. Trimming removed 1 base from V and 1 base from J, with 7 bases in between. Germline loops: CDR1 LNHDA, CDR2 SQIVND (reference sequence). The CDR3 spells CASSIGQLNTGELFF. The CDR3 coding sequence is TGTGCCAGTAGTATAGGCCAACTGAACACCGGGGAGCTGTTTTTT.

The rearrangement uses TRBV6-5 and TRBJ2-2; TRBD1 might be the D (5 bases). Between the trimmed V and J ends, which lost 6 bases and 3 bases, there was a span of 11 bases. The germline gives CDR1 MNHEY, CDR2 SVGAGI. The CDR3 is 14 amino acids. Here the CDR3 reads CASRTLRDTGELFF. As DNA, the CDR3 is TGTGCCAGCAGAACCCTCAGGGACACCGGGGAGCTGTTTTTT.

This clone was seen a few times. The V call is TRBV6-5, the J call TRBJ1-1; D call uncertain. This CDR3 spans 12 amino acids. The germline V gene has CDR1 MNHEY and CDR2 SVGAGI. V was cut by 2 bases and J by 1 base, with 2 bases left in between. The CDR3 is CASSYPNTEAFF. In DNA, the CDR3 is TGTGCCAGCAGTTACCCGAACACTGAAGCTTTCTTT.

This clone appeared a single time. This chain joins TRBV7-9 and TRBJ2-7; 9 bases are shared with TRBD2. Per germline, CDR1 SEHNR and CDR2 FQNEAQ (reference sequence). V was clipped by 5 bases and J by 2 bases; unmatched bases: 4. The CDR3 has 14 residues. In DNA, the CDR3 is TGTGCCAGCAGCGCGGTAGCGGGGGCCTACGAGCAGTACTTC. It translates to CASSAVAGAYEQYF. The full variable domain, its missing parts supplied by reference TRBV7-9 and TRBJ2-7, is DTGVSQNPRHKITKRGQNVTFRCDPISEHNRLYWYRQTLGQGPEFLTYFQNEAQLEKSRLLSDRFSAERPKGSFSTLEIQRTEQGDSAMYLCASSAVAGAYEQYFGPGTRLTVT.

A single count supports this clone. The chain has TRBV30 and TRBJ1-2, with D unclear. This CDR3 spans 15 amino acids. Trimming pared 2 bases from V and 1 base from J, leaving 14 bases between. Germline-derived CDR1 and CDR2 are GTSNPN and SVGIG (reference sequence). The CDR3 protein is CAWSRWDPDNYGYTF. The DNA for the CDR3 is TGTGCCTGGAGTCGATGGGATCCGGATAACTATGGCTACACCTTC.

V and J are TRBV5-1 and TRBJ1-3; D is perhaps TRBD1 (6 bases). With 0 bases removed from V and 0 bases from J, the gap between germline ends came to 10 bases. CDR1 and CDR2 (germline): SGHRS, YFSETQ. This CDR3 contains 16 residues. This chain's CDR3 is CASSLGDTGSGNTIYF. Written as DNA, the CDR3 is TGCGCCAGCAGCTTGGGGGACACCGGCTCTGGAAACACCATATATTTT.

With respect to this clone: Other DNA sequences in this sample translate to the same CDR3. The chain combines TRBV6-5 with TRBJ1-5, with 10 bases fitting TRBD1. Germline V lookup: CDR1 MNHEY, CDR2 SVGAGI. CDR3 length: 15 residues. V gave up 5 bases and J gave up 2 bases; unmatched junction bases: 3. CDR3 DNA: TGTGCCAGCAGTAGGGGGACAGGGGGCAATCAGCCCCAGCATTTT. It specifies CASSRGTGGNQPQHF.

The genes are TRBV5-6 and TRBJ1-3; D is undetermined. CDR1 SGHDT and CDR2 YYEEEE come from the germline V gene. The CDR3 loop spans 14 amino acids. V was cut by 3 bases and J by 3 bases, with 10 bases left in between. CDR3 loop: CASSSYSFGNTIYF. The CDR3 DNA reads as TGTGCCAGCAGCTCATACAGTTTTGGAAACACCATATATTTT.

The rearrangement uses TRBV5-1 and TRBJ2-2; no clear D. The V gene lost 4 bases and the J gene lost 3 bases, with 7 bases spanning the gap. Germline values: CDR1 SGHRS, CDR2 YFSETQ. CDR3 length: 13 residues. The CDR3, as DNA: TGCGCCAGCAGCCAGACATACACCGGGGAGCTGTTTTTT. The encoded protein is CASSQTYTGELFF. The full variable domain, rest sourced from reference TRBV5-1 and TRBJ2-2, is KAGVTQTPRYLIKTRGQQVTLSCSPISGHRSVSWYQQTPGQGLQFLFEYFSETQRNKGNFPGRFSGRQFSNSRSEMNVSTLELGDSALYLCASSQTYTGELFFGEGSRLTVL.

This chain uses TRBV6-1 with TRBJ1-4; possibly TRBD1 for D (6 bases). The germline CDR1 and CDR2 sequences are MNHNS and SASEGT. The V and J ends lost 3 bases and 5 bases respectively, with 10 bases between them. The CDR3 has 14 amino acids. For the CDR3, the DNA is TGTGCCAGCAGTGACAGGGGAATGAATGAAAAACTGTTTTTT. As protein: CASSDRGMNEKLFF.

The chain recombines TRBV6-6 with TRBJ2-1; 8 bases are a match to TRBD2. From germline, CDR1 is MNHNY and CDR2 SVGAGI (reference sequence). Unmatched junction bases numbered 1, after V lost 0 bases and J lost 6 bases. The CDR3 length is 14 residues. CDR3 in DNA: TGTGCCAGCAGTTACTCAACTAGCGGCAATGAGCAGTTCTTC. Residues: CASSYSTSGNEQFF.

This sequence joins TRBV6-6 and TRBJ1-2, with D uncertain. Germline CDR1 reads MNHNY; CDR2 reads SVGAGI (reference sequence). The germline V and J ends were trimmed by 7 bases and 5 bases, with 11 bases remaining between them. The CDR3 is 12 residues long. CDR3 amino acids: CASTQVTYGYTF. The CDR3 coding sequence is TGTGCCAGCACCCAAGTCACTTATGGCTACACCTTC.

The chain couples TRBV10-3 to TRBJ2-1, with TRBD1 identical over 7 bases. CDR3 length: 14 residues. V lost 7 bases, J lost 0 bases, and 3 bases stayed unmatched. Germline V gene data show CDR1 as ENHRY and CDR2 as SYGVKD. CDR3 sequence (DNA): TGTGCCATCACCGGGACAGACTCCTACAATGAGCAGTTCTTC. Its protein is CAITGTDSYNEQFF.

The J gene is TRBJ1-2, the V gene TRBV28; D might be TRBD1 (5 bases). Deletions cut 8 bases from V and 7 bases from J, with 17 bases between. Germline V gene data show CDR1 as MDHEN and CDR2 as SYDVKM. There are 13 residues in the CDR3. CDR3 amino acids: CASARVWGSGYTF. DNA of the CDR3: TGTGCCAGCGCCCGGGTCTGGGGGAGTGGCTACACCTTC.

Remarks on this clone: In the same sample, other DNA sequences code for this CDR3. DNA of the CDR3: TGTGCCATCAGTGCTAGCGGGGGAAACAATGAGCAGTTCTTC. Its protein is CAISASGGNNEQFF. The V call is TRBV10-3, the J call TRBJ2-1; 10 bases are shared with TRBD2. CDR3 length equals 14 residues. With V trimmed by 4 bases and J by 5 bases, 2 bases remained unmatched. Germline V gene sequence: CDR1 ENHRY, CDR2 SYGVKD.

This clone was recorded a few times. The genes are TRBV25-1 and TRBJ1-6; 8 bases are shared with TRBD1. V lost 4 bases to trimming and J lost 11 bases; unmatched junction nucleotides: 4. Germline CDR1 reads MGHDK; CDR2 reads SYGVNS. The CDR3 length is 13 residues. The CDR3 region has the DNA TGTGCCAGCAGTGCTAGACAGGGGCCACCCCTCCACTTT. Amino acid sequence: CASSARQGPPLHF. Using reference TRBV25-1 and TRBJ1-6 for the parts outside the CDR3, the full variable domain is EADIYQTPRYLVIGTGKKITLECSQTMGHDKMYWYQQDPGMELHLIHYSYGVNSTEKGDLSSESTVSRIRTEHFPLTLESARPSHTSQYLCASSARQGPPLHFGNGTRLTVT.

CDR3 DNA: TGCGCCAGCAGCCAGGGTAGCGGGACTTACAATGAGCAGTTCTTC. Protein sequence: CASSQGSGTYNEQFF. The J gene is TRBJ2-1, the V gene TRBV5-1; 8 bases are a match to TRBD2. Germline trimming cut 4 bases from V and 4 bases from J; bases unmatched to any gene: 7. Germline values: CDR1 SGHRS, CDR2 YFSETQ. This CDR3 is 15 amino acids long.

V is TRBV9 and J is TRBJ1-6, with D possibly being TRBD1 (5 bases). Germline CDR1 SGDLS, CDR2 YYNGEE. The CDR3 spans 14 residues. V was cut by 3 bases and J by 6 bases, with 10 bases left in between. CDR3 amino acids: CASSAGRSNSPLHF. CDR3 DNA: TGTGCCAGCAGCGCGGGACGGAGTAATTCACCCCTCCACTTT. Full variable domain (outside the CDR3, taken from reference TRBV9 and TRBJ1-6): DSGVTQTPKHLITATGQRVTLRCSPRSGDLSVYWYQQSLDQGLQFLIQYYNGEERAKGNILERFSAQQFPDLHSELNLSSLELGDSALYFCASSAGRSNSPLHFGNGTRLTVT.